This T cell receptor beta chain was recorded in a study of blood T cell repertoires in COVID-19. Study-level background: Acute-phase and convalescent COVID-19 samples originated in the United States, Italy and Spain. Nucleic acid was either cDNA or gDNA, and it came from T cells, B-cell-depleted T cells, or PBMCs.

Under the authors' procedure: Reference gene primer amplification yielded estimated nucleated cell counts. Profiled with immunoSEQ multiplex PCR; TCRdb holds only in-frame clones, not every one. Clone size and V and J calls were adopted from that table, with D and trimming inferred from the DNA. The table has tens of thousands of clones, around 80% seen once; the top ten hold about half. Trimming stripped 1 base from V and 11 bases from J, with 20 bases between. CDR3 length equals 16 residues. CDR1 SGHTA and CDR2 FQGNSA come from the germline V gene. This rearrangement joins TRBV7-2 to TRBJ2-2, with TRBD2 as a possible D gene (6 bases). The sample taken for sequencing was peripheral blood. The TCR originated in a human donor in a cohort sampled during active COVID-19. The CDR3 here is CASSLDRSGGKVELFF. CDR3 in DNA: TGTGCCAGCAGCTTAGATCGTAGCGGAGGGAAGGTAGAGCTGTTTTTT.